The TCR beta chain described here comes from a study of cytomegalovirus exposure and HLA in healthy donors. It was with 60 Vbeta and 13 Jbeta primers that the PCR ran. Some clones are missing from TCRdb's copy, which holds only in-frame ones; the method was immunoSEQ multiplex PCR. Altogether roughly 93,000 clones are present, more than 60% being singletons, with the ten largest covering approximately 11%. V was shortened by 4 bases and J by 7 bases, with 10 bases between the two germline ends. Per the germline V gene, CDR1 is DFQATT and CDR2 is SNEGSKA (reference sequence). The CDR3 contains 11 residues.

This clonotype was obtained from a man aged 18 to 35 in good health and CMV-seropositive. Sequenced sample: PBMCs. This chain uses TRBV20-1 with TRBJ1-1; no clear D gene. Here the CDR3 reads CSAIPKFEAFF. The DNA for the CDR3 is TGCAGTGCTATCCCTAAATTTGAAGCTTTCTTT.